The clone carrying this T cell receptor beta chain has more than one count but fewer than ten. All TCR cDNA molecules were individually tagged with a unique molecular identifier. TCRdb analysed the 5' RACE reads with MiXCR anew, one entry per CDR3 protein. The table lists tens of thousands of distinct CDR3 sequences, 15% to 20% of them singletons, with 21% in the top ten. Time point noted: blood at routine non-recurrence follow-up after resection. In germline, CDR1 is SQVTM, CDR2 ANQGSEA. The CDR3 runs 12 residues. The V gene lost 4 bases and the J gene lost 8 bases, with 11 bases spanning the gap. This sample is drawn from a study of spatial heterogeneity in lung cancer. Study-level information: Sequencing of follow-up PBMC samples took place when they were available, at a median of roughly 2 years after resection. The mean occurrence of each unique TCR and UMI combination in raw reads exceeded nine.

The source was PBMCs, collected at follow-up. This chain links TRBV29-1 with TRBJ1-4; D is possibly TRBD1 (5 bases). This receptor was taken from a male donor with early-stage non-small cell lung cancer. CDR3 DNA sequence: TGCAGCGTTGTGGACATAGGAGAAAAACTGTTTTTT. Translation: CSVVDIGEKLFF.